The 21 T cell receptor beta chains in this list originate from one sample, sequenced in a study of blood T cell repertoires in COVID-19. TCRdb's copy holds only in-frame clones and misses some; the assay was immunoSEQ multiplex PCR. The table records roughly 260,000 clones, approximately 90% of them present only once. Sequencing was performed on PBMCs or T cells enriched from blood (not recorded which). The receptors originated from a woman in her twenties or thirties with acute COVID-19.

This chain links TRBV27 with TRBJ2-1; 11 positions agree with TRBD2. Germline V CDR1 and CDR2: MNHEY, SMNVEV (reference sequence). The CDR3 runs to 13 residues. V was clipped by 6 bases and J by 5 bases; unmatched bases: 0. The CDR3 region has the DNA TGTGCCAGCAGACTAGCGGGGGACAATGAGCAGTTCTTC. Its translation is CASRLAGDNEQFF.

The chain couples TRBV28 to TRBJ1-2; 9 nucleotides agree with TRBD1. The CDR3 length is 15 residues. V dropped 7 bases and J dropped 3; count of bases not matched to a gene: 9. Germline values: CDR1 MDHEN, CDR2 SYDVKM. Written as DNA, the CDR3 is TGTGCCAGCAAAATCGGACAGGGGAATGACTATGGCTACACCTTC. It codes for CASKIGQGNDYGYTF.

This chain links TRBV3-1 (or the pseudogene TRBV3-2) with TRBJ1-2; a possible D gene is TRBD1 (5 bases). The CDR3 loop spans 14 amino acids. Trimming shortened V by 0 bases and J by 3 bases, and 8 bases separated the two germline ends. The germline V gene encodes CDR1 LGHDT and CDR2 YNNKEL (reference sequence). The CDR3 is CASSQDEGDYGYTF. In DNA form, the CDR3 reads TGTGCCAGCAGCCAAGACGAAGGGGACTATGGCTACACCTTC.

V usage is TRBV28 and J usage is TRBJ1-2; TRBD1 is a possible D gene (6 bases). With 6 bases removed from V and 0 bases from J, the gap between germline ends came to 14 bases. The CDR3 runs to 15 residues. Germline V CDR1 and CDR2: MDHEN, SYDVKM. The chain's CDR3 is CASRRQDPSNYGYTF. The CDR3 nucleotides read TGTGCCAGCAGACGACAGGACCCGTCTAACTATGGCTACACCTTC.

The chain carries TRBV18 and TRBJ2-5; weak D call: TRBD2 (7 bases). V was shortened by 1 base and J by 5 bases, with 20 bases between the two germline ends. In germline, CDR1 is KGHSH, CDR2 LQKENI. The CDR3 runs to 17 residues. The CDR3 spells CASSPLFGGLAGETQYF. DNA of the CDR3: TGTGCCAGCTCACCACTATTCGGGGGGCTGGCCGGGGAGACCCAGTACTTC.

The chain combines TRBV28 with TRBJ2-5; 7 bases match TRBD1. From germline, CDR1 is MDHEN and CDR2 SYDVKM. CDR3 length: 13 residues. After removal of 4 bases from V and 5 bases from J, the junction contained 4 bases not matched to a gene. CDR3 sequence: CASSSQGWETQYF. The DNA of the CDR3 is TGTGCCAGCAGTTCACAGGGGTGGGAGACCCAGTACTTC.

The CDR3 bases are TGCGCCAGCAGGCCTCTCAGGGGGCCCCCCCTATATAGCAATCAGCCCCAGCATTTT. Protein sequence: CASRPLRGPPLYSNQPQHF. V is TRBV10-1 and J is TRBJ1-5; 8 nucleotides align to TRBD1. V lost 6 bases and J lost 0; bases outside the gene matches: 16. Germline V CDR1 and CDR2: WNHNN, SYGVQD (reference sequence). The CDR3 length is 19 residues.

The chain couples TRBV28 to TRBJ2-7; D call uncertain. Per germline, CDR1 MDHEN and CDR2 SYDVKM. The V gene lost 6 bases and the J gene lost 2 bases, with 14 bases spanning the gap. CDR3 length: 14 residues. The CDR3 DNA reads as TGTGCCAGCAGCTCCACTCTTACTACCTACGAGCAGTACTTC. This sequence encodes CASSSTLTTYEQYF.

The chain employs TRBV27 and TRBJ1-1; possibly TRBD1 for D (6 bases). V dropped 8 bases and J dropped 5 bases, with 18 bases sitting between them. This CDR3 has 14 residues. Germline V CDR1 and CDR2: MNHEY, SMNVEV (reference sequence). The CDR3 DNA reads as TGTGCCAGCCCCCTGGGGGGGCGACGGACTGAAGCTTTCTTT. Residues: CASPLGGRRTEAFF.

This clone was seen more than once but under ten times. J is TRBJ2-7 and V is TRBV19; 7 nucleotides line up with TRBD1. CDR3 length: 12 amino acids. The V segment lost 6 bases and the J segment 2 bases; nucleotides outside the gene matches: 1. Germline V gene sequence: CDR1 LNHDA, CDR2 SQIVND (reference sequence). In nucleotides, the CDR3 is TGTGCCAGTAGCCAGGGGGCCTACGAGCAGTACTTC. Its protein product is CASSQGAYEQYF.

The rearrangement joins TRBV19 to TRBJ2-2, with 8 bases lining up with TRBD2. Germline-derived CDR1 and CDR2 are LNHDA and SQIVND (reference sequence). The CDR3 covers 18 residues. Trimming cost V 1 base and J 4 bases; bases outside gene matches: 11. The CDR3 reads CASSIVQAGVVSTGELFF. CDR3 DNA sequence: TGTGCCAGTAGTATAGTACAAGCGGGAGTTGTAAGCACCGGGGAGCTGTTTTTT.

This chain links TRBV28 with TRBJ1-2; 8 bases are shared with TRBD1. The ends lost 3 bases at V and 4 bases at J; junction bases unmatched: 4. Germline V CDR1 and CDR2: MDHEN, SYDVKM. The CDR3 loop spans 14 amino acids. CDR3 bases: TGTGCCAGCAGTTTTGCAACAGGGGGCTATGGCTACACCTTC. It is translated as CASSFATGGYGYTF.

This clone was recorded only once. The rearrangement uses TRBV29-1 and TRBJ2-1; 11 bases map to TRBD2. Trimming took 4 bases from V and 9 from J; bases not matched to a gene: 17. The CDR3 totals 17 residues. Germline loops: CDR1 SQVTM, CDR2 ANQGSEA. The CDR3 is CSVAARKRLAGFTEQFF. The CDR3 DNA is TGCAGCGTTGCAGCCCGAAAAAGACTAGCGGGATTCACTGAGCAGTTCTTC.

V is TRBV19 and J is TRBJ1-2; 7 positions agree with TRBD1. The CDR3 consists of 14 residues. The V gene end was trimmed by 4 bases and the J gene end by 4 bases; junction bases not matched to a gene: 6. Germline V gene data show CDR1 as LNHDA and CDR2 as SQIVND (reference sequence). The CDR3 bases are TGTGCCAGTAGTAAACCGACAGGGATCTATGGCTACACCTTC. Its translation: CASSKPTGIYGYTF.

As regards this clone: Other DNA sequences within the sample encode an identical CDR3. J is TRBJ1-1 and V is TRBV7-9; D ambiguous. V dropped 6 bases and J dropped 1 base, with 9 bases sitting between them. Germline CDR1 and CDR2: SEHNR and FQNEAQ (reference sequence). This CDR3 is built from 13 residues. The CDR3: CASRPTENTEAFF. For the CDR3, the DNA is TGTGCCAGCAGACCAACAGAGAACACTGAAGCTTTCTTT.

The J gene is TRBJ1-4, the V gene TRBV5-1; tentative D call: TRBD1 (5 bases). The CDR3 is 15 amino acids. From germline, CDR1 is SGHRS and CDR2 YFSETQ. V dropped 4 bases and J dropped 3 bases, with 13 bases sitting between them. CDR3 loop: CASSPSGDSNEKLFF. Written as DNA, the CDR3 is TGCGCCAGCAGCCCCTCGGGGGATTCTAATGAAAAACTGTTTTTT.

This chain uses TRBV6-2 or TRBV6-3 with TRBJ2-1; 10 bases map to TRBD2. The CDR3 covers 16 residues. The trim removed 2 bases at V and 2 bases at J, leaving 3 bases unmatched. Looked up from germline, CDR1 is MNHEY and CDR2 is SVGEGT. CDR3 residues: CASSYPGLATYNEQFF. The CDR3 DNA follows: TGTGCCAGCAGTTACCCGGGACTAGCGACCTACAATGAGCAGTTCTTC.

The chain joins TRBV6-2 or TRBV6-3 to TRBJ1-5; a possible D gene is TRBD1 (6 bases). Germline V gene lookup returns CDR1 MNHEY and CDR2 SVGEGT. The V end was cut by 0 bases, the J end by 0 bases, with 24 bases between. The CDR3 has 21 residues. CDR3 residues: CASSYSIGGGNSVGSNQPQHF. The CDR3 DNA sequence: TGTGCCAGCAGTTACTCGATAGGGGGGGGGAACTCGGTGGGTAGCAATCAGCCCCAGCATTTT.

The rearrangement joins TRBV7-8 to TRBJ1-1; D is ambiguous. The CDR3 spans 14 residues. Trimming cost V 5 bases and J 8 bases, with 18 bases left between them. The germline gives CDR1 SGHVS, CDR2 FQNEAQ. Here the CDR3 reads CASSIDSRLNEAFF. The CDR3 bases are TGTGCCAGCAGCATAGACTCGAGACTTAACGAAGCTTTCTTT.

The chain employs TRBV2 and TRBJ1-2; D might be TRBD1 (5 bases). Germline V gives CDR1 SNHLY, CDR2 FYNNEI. Deletions cut 6 bases from V and 0 bases from J, with 23 bases between. The CDR3 sequence is 18 residues long. CDR3 nucleotides: TGTGCCAGCAGGAACTCGGGACTCACGCCCGGGTCTAACTATGGCTACACCTTC. Amino acid sequence: CASRNSGLTPGSNYGYTF.

The V and J genes are TRBV7-3 and TRBJ2-2, with TRBD1 matching over 8 bases. Trimming at V came to 6 bases and at J to 2 bases, leaving 5 bases not matched to a gene. Germline V gives CDR1 SGHTA, CDR2 FQGTGA. The CDR3 runs 15 residues. CDR3 amino acids: CASRPTGANTGELFF. Here the CDR3 DNA reads TGTGCCAGCAGGCCGACAGGGGCAAACACCGGGGAGCTGTTTTTT.